The clone carrying this T cell receptor beta chain was seen more than once but under ten times. Antigen specificity is unknown. MiXCR was run by TCRdb on the RT-PCR reads, yielding one entry per CDR3 protein. Altogether 300,000 to 350,000 distinct CDR3 sequences are present, just over 20% being singletons, with the ten largest covering about 9.4%. The data were obtained in a study of response to subunit inactivated influenza vaccine. Study-level points and caveats: Few new T cells, the authors suggested, are recruited by each seasonal influenza vaccination.

The input for sequencing was PBMCs from blood, taken approximately 22 months after vaccination. The clonotype comes from a man aged 45-69 years who received an inactivated influenza vaccine.

CDR3 protein: CASSSYSNEQYF. The CDR3 DNA is TGTGCCAGCAGCTCCTATAGCAACGAGCAGTACTTC. This chain links TRBV7-6 with TRBJ2-7; D is unclear. This CDR3 spans 12 amino acids. V lost 4 bases and J lost 5, with 9 bases in between. Germline-derived CDR1 and CDR2 are SGHVS and FNYEAQ.